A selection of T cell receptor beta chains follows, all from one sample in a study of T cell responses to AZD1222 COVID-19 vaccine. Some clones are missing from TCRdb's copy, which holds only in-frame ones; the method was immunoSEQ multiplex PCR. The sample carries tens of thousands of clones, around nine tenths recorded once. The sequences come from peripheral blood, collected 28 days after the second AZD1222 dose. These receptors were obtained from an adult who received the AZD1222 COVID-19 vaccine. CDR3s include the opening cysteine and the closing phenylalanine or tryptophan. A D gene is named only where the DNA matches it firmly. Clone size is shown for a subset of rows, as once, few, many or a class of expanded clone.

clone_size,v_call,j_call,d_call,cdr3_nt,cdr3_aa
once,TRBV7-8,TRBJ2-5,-,TGTGCCAGCAGCTTAATGCCGGGACACCCGACAAGGGAGACCCAGTACTTC,CASSLMPGHPTRETQYF
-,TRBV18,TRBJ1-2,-,TGTGCCAGCTCACCAATGGCGGATGGCTACACCTTC,CASSPMADGYTF
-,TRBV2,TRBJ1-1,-,TGTGCCAGCAGTGAAGGCGCAGGCACTGAAGCTTTCTTT,CASSEGAGTEAFF
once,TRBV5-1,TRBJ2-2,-,TGCGCCAGCAGCTTGTCGTCAGGGACGAACACCGGGGAGCTGTTTTTT,CASSLSSGTNTGELFF
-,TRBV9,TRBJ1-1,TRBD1,TGTGCCAGCAGCGTAGAATGGACAGGGGGTTCTGAAGCTTTCTTT,CASSVEWTGGSEAFF
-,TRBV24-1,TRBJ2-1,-,TGTGCCACCAGTGATAAAGGACAGTTCTCCTACAATGAGCAGTTCTTC,CATSDKGQFSYNEQFF
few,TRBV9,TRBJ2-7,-,TGTGCCAGCAGCGTAGGGGGCTACGCCTACGAGCAGTACTTC,CASSVGGYAYEQYF
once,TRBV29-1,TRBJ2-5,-,TGCAGCGTTGGTGAGCTCCAAGAGACCCAGTACTTC,CSVGELQETQYF
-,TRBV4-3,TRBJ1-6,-,TGCGCCAGCAGCCAAGGGTATAATTCACCCCTCCACTTT,CASSQGYNSPLHF
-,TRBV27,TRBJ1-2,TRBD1,TGTGCCAGCAGTTCGACAGGGGCCGGCGGCTACACCTTC,CASSSTGAGGYTF
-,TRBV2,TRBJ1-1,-,TGTGCCAGCAGCTCACGCAGGGTGAACACTGAAGCTTTCTTT,CASSSRRVNTEAFF
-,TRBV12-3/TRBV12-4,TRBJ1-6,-,TGTGCCAGCAGTTTAGCCCCAGATCAGGCCCTCCACTTT,CASSLAPDQALHF
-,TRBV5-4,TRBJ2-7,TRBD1,TGTGCCAGCAGCTCGTATGGACAGGGGCCGAACCTGAAGTACTTC,CASSSYGQGPNLKYF
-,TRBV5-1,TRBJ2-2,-,TGCGCCAGCAGCTCAGGGGTCGCGGGGAAAGCCGGGGAGCTGTTTTTT,CASSSGVAGKAGELFF
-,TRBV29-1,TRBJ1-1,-,TGCAGCGTAGGCGAGGGAGACACTGAAGCTTTCTTT,CSVGEGDTEAFF
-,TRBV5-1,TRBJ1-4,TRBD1,TGCGCCAGCAGCTCCACAGGGGGTAGCAATGAAAAACTGTTTTTT,CASSSTGGSNEKLFF
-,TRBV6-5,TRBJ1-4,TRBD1,TGTGCCAGCAGTCGGGACAGGGACGATGAAAAACTGTTTTTT,CASSRDRDDEKLFF
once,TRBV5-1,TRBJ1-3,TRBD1,TGCGCCAGCGCAAACTCAGGGGGAAGGGGAAACACCATATATTTT,CASANSGGRGNTIYF